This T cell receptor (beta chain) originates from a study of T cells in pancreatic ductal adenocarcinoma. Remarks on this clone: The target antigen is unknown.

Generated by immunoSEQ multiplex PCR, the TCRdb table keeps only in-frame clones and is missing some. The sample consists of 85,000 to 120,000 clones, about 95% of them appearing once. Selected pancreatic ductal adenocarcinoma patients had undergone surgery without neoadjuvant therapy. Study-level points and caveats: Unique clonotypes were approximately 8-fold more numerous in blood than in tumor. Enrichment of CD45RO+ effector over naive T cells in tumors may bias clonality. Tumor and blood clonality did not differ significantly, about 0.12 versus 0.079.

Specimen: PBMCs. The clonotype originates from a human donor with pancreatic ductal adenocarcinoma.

This CDR3 is CASSLGTENNEQFF. The CDR3 nucleotides read TGTGCCAGCAGCTTAGGCACAGAGAACAATGAGCAGTTCTTC. J is TRBJ2-1 and V is TRBV7-9, with D unclear. From germline, CDR1 is SEHNR and CDR2 FQNEAQ (reference sequence). Deletions cut 1 base from V and 5 bases from J, with 9 bases between. This CDR3 has 14 amino acids.